These T cell receptor beta chains were read from a single sample in a study of T cell responses to AZD1222 COVID-19 vaccine. TCRdb's table, derived via immunoSEQ multiplex PCR, lists solely in-frame clones and lacks some. The sample lists 100,000 to 150,000 clones, around 90% occurring once. Material: peripheral blood, obtained on day 0 of MenACWY control vaccination. These receptor sequences come from an adult in good health. Both conserved end residues are part of each CDR3. The D gene is left open where the match is weak. Clone size is given for some rows only: seen once, a few or many times, or a class if the clone is expanded.

D gene: TRBD2; V gene: TRBV4-1; J gene: TRBJ2-1; clone size: NA; CDR3 protein: CASSPPSGRANEQFF; CDR3 DNA: TGCGCCAGCAGCCCCCCGAGCGGGAGGGCTAATGAGCAGTTCTTC
D gene: NA; V gene: TRBV9; J gene: TRBJ2-2; clone size: NA; CDR3 protein: CASSKRAGNTGELFF; CDR3 DNA: TGTGCCAGCAGCAAACGCGCTGGGAACACCGGGGAGCTGTTTTTT
D gene: NA; V gene: TRBV29-1; J gene: TRBJ2-4; clone size: NA; CDR3 protein: CSVEEGETKNIQYF; CDR3 DNA: TGCAGCGTTGAAGAGGGGGAGACCAAAAACATTCAGTACTTC
D gene: NA; V gene: TRBV25-1; J gene: TRBJ1-4; clone size: NA; CDR3 protein: CASSSRTDYNEKLFF; CDR3 DNA: TGTGCCAGCAGTTCCCGGACGGACTATAATGAAAAACTGTTTTTT
D gene: NA; V gene: TRBV19; J gene: TRBJ1-2; clone size: NA; CDR3 protein: CASSILQGMPGGYTF; CDR3 DNA: TGTGCCAGTAGTATTCTACAGGGCATGCCTGGTGGCTACACCTTC
D gene: TRBD1; V gene: TRBV6-5; J gene: TRBJ2-2; clone size: NA; CDR3 protein: CASSTGGPTGELFF; CDR3 DNA: TGTGCCAGCAGTACAGGGGGCCCTACCGGGGAGCTGTTTTTT
D gene: NA; V gene: TRBV19; J gene: TRBJ1-2; clone size: few; CDR3 protein: CASSISGPGGYTF; CDR3 DNA: TGTGCCAGTAGTATTTCAGGGCCTGGTGGCTACACCTTC
D gene: TRBD2; V gene: TRBV5-4; J gene: TRBJ2-1; clone size: NA; CDR3 protein: CASSRHGLAGGQTYNEQFF; CDR3 DNA: TGTGCCAGCAGCCGCCACGGGCTAGCGGGGGGGCAAACCTACAATGAGCAGTTCTTC
D gene: NA; V gene: TRBV4-3; J gene: TRBJ1-6; clone size: NA; CDR3 protein: CASSRDSSYNSPLHF; CDR3 DNA: TGCGCCAGCAGCCGCGATAGCTCCTATAATTCACCCCTCCACTTT
D gene: NA; V gene: TRBV14; J gene: TRBJ2-5; clone size: once; CDR3 protein: CASSPPGRGETQYF; CDR3 DNA: TGTGCCAGCAGCCCCCCTGGCAGGGGAGAGACCCAGTACTTC
D gene: NA; V gene: TRBV9; J gene: TRBJ2-2; clone size: NA; CDR3 protein: CASSVQGANTGELFF; CDR3 DNA: TGTGCCAGCAGCGTACAGGGCGCGAACACCGGGGAGCTGTTTTTT